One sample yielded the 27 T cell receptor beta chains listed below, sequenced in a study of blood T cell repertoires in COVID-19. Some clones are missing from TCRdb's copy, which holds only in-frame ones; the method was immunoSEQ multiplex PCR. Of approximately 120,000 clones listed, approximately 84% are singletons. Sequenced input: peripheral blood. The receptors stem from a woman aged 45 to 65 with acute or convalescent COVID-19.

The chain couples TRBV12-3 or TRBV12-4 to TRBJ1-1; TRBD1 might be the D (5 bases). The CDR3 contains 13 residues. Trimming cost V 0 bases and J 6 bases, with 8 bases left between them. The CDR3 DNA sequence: TGTGCCAGCAGTTTAGCGCAGGGTGCTGAAGCTTTCTTT. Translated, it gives CASSLAQGAEAFF.

The CDR3 DNA reads TGTGCCTGGACCCTCGGACTAGCGGGGACAGATACGCAGTATTTT. It encodes CAWTLGLAGTDTQYF. This chain uses TRBV30 with TRBJ2-3; 12 positions agree with TRBD2. The CDR3 sequence is 15 residues long. In germline, CDR1 is GTSNPN, CDR2 SVGIG (reference sequence). Trimming removed 4 bases from V and 3 bases from J; junction bases left unmatched: 5. The full variable domain, in which reference TRBV30 and TRBJ2-3 provide the parts outside the CDR3, is SQTIHQWPATLVQPVGSPLSLECTVEGTSNPNLYWYRQAAGRGLQLLFYSVGIGQISSEVPQNLSASRPQDRQFILSSKKLLLSDSGFYLCAWTLGLAGTDTQYFGPGTRLTVL.

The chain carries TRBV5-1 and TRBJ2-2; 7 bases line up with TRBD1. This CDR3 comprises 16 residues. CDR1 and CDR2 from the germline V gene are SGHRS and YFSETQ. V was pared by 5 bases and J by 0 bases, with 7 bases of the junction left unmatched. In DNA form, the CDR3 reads TGCGCCAGCAGTTTTCTCGGGACAGCGAACACCGGGGAGCTGTTTTTT. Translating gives CASSFLGTANTGELFF.

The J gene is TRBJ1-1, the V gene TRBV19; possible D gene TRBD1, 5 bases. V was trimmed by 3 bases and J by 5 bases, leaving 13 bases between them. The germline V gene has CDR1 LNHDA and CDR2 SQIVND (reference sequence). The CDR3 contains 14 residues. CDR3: CASSIDAGKTEAFF. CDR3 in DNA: TGTGCCAGTAGTATTGACGCAGGGAAAACTGAAGCTTTCTTT. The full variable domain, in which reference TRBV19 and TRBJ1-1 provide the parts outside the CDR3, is DGGITQSPKYLFRKEGQNVTLSCEQNLNHDAMYWYRQDPGQGLRLIYYSQIVNDFQKGDIAEGYSVSREKKESFPLTVTSAQKNPTAFYLCASSIDAGKTEAFFGQGTRLTVV.

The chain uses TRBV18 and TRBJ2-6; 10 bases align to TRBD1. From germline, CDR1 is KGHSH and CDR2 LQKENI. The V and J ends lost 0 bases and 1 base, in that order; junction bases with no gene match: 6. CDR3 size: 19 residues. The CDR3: CASSPPLDRGTSGANVLTF. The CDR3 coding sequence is TGTGCCAGCTCACCACCACTGGACAGGGGGACTTCTGGGGCCAACGTCCTGACTTTC.

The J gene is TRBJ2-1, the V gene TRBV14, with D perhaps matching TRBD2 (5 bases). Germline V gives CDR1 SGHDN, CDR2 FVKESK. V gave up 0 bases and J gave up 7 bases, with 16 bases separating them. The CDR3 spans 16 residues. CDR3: CASSQDRKGDGNEQFF. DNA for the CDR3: TGTGCCAGCAGCCAAGATAGAAAGGGAGATGGTAATGAGCAGTTCTTC. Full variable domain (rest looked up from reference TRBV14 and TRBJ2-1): EAGVTQFPSHSVIEKGQTVTLRCDPISGHDNLYWYRRVMGKEIKFLLHFVKESKQDESGMPNNRFLAERTGGTYSTLKVQPAELEDSGVYFCASSQDRKGDGNEQFFGPGTRLTVL.

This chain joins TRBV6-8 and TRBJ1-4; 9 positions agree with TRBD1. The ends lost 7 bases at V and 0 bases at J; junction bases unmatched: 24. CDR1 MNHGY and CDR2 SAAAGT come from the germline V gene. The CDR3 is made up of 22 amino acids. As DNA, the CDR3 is TGTGCCAGCACCGCCTTAAGGTGGGCGGGACAGGGCGAAATTGCAACTAATGAAAAACTGTTTTTT. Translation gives CASTALRWAGQGEIATNEKLFF.

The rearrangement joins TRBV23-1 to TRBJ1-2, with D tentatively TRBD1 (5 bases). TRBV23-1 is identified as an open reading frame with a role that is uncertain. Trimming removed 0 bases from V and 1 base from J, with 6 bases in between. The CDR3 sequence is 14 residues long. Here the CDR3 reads CASSQSQVNYGYTF. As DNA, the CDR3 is TGCGCCAGCAGTCAATCACAGGTTAACTATGGCTACACCTTC.

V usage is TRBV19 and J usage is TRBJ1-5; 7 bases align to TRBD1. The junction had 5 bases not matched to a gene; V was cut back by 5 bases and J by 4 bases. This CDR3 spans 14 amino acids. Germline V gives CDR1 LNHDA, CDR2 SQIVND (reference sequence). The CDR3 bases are TGTGCCAGTAGTGGGACAGCACAAAATCAGCCCCAGCATTTT. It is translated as CASSGTAQNQPQHF. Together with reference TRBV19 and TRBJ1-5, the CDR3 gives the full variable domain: DGGITQSPKYLFRKEGQNVTLSCEQNLNHDAMYWYRQDPGQGLRLIYYSQIVNDFQKGDIAEGYSVSREKKESFPLTVTSAQKNPTAFYLCASSGTAQNQPQHFGDGTRLSIL.

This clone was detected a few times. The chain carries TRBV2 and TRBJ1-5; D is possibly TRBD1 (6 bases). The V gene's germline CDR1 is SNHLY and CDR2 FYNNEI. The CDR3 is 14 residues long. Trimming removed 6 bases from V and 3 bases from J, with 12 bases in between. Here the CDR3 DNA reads TGTGCCAGCAGGGCGGACAGCCCCAATCAGCCCCAGCATTTT. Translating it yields CASRADSPNQPQHF.

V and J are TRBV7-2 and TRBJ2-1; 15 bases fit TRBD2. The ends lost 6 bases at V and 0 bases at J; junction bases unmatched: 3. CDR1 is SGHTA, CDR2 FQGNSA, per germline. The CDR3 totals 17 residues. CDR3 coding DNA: TGTGCCAGCAGGGGACTAGCGGGGGGCCTCTCCTACAATGAGCAGTTCTTC. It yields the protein CASRGLAGGLSYNEQFF.

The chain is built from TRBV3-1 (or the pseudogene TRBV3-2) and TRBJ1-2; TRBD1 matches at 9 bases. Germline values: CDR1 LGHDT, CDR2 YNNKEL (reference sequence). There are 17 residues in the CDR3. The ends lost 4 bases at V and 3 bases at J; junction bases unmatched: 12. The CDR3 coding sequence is TGTGCCAGCAGCCTCGAACAGGGGGCAGGCCTATACTATGGCTACACCTTC. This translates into CASSLEQGAGLYYGYTF.

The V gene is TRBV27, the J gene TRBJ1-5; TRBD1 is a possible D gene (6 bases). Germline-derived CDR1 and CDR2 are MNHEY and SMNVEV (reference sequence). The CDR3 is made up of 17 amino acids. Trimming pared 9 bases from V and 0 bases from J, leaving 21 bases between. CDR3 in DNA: TGTGCCAGTCGAACAGGGACGAGTTCAAATAGCAATCAGCCCCAGCATTTT. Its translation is CASRTGTSSNSNQPQHF.

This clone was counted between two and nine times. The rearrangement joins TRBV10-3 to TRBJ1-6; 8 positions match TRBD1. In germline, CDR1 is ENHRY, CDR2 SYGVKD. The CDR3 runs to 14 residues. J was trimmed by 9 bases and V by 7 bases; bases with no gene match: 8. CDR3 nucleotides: TGTGCCATCACGCAGGACAGGGTGATTTCACCCCTCCACTTT. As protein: CAITQDRVISPLHF.

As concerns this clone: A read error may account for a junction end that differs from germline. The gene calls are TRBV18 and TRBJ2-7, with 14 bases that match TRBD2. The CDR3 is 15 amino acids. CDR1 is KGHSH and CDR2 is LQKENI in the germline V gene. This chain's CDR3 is CASSPGLAGVTNLLW. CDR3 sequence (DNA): TGTGCCAGCTCACCGGGACTAGCGGGGGTAACCAACCTACTGTGG.

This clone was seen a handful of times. The CDR3 DNA is TGTGCCAGTAGTATCGGTCTCGGACAGGGATCCAACTATGGCTACACCTTC. Translating gives CASSIGLGQGSNYGYTF. This chain uses TRBV19 with TRBJ1-2; 8 positions agree with TRBD1. The CDR3 is 17 residues long. Germline loops: CDR1 LNHDA, CDR2 SQIVND (reference sequence). The trim removed 3 bases at V and 2 bases at J, leaving 11 bases unmatched. The entire variable domain, with the rest obtained from reference TRBV19 and TRBJ1-2, is as follows: DGGITQSPKYLFRKEGQNVTLSCEQNLNHDAMYWYRQDPGQGLRLIYYSQIVNDFQKGDIAEGYSVSREKKESFPLTVTSAQKNPTAFYLCASSIGLGQGSNYGYTFGSGTRLTVV.

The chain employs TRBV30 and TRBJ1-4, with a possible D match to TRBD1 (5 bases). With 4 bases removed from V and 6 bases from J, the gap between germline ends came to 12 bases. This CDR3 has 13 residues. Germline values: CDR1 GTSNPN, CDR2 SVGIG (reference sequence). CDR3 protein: CAWTPGRDEKLFF. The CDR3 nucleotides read TGTGCCTGGACGCCAGGGAGGGATGAAAAACTGTTTTTT.

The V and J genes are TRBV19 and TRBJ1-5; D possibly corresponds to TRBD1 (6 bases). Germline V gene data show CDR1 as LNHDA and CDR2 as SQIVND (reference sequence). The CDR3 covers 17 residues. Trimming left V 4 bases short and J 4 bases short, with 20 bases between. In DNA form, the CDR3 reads TGTGCCAGTAGTAGACCAGATTCACAGGGATGGAATCAGCCCCAGCATTTT. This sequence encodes CASSRPDSQGWNQPQHF.

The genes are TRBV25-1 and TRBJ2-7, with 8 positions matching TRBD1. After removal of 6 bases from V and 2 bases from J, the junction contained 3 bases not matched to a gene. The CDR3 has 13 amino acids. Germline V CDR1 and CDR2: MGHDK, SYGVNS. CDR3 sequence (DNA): TGTGCCAGCAGGAAGACAGGGGCCTACGAGCAGTACTTC. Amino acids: CASRKTGAYEQYF.

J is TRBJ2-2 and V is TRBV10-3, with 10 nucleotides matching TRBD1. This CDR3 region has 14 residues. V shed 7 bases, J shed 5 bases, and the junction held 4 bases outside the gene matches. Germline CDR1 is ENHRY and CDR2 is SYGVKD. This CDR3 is CAIKGTGATGELFF. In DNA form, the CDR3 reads TGTGCCATCAAGGGGACAGGGGCGACCGGGGAGCTGTTTTTT.

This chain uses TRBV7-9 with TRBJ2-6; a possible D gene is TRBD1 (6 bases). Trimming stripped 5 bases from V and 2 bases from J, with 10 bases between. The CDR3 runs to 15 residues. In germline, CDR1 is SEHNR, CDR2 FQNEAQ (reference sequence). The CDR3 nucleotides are TGTGCCAGCAGCCCTCCAGGGGCTGGGGCCAACGTCCTGACTTTC. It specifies CASSPPGAGANVLTF.

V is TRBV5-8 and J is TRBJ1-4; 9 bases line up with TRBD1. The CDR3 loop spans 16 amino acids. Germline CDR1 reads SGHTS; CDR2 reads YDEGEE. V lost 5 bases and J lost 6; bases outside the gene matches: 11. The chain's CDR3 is CASSALGTGIDEKLFF. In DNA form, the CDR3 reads TGTGCCAGCAGTGCCCTAGGGACAGGGATAGATGAAAAACTGTTTTTT.

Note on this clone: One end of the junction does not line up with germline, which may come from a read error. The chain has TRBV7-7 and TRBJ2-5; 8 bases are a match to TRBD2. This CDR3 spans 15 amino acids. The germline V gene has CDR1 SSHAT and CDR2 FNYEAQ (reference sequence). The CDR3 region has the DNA TGTGCTAGCAGCGCCAGCGGGGGACGTCAAGAGACCCAGTACTTC. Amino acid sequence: CASSASGGRQETQYF.

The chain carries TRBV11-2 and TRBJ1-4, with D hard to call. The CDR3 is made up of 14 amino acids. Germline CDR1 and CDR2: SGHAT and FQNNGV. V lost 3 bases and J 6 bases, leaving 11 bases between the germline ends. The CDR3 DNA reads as TGTGCCAGCAGCTTGCAATGGGGAGATGAAAAACTGTTTTTT. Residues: CASSLQWGDEKLFF. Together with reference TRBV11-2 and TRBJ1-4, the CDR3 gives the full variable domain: EAGVAQSPRYKIIEKRQSVAFWCNPISGHATLYWYQQILGQGPKLLIQFQNNGVVDDSQLPKDRFSAERLKGVDSTLKIQPAKLEDSAVYLCASSLQWGDEKLFFGSGTQLSVL.

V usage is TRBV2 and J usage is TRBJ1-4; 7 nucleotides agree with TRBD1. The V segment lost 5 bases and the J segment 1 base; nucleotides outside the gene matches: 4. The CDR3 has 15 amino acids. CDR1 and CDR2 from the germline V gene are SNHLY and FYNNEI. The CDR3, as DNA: TGTGCCAGCAGTAAGACAGGGATAACTAATGAAAAACTGTTTTTT. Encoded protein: CASSKTGITNEKLFF.

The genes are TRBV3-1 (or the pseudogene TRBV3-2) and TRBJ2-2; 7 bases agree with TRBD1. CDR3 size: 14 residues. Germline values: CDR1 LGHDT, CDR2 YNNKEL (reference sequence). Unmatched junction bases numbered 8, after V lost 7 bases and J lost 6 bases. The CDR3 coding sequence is TGTGCCAGCATCCAGACAGGGAATCCCGGGGAGCTGTTTTTT. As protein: CASIQTGNPGELFF.

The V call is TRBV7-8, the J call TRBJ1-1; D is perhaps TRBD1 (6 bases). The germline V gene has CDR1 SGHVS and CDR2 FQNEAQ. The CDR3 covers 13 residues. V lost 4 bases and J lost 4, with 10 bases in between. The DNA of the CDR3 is TGTGCCAGCAGCTCTAGGACAGTCACTGAAGCTTTCTTT. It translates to CASSSRTVTEAFF.